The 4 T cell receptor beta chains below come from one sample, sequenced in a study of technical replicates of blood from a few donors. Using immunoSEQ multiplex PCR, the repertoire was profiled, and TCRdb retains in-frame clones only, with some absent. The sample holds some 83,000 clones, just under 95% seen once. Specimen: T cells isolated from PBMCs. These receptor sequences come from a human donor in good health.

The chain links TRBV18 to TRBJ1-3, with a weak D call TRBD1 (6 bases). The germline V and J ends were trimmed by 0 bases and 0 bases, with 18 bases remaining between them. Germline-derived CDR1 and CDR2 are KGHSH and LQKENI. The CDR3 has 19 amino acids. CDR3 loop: CASSPPIGFVDSSGNTIYF. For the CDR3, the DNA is TGTGCCAGCTCACCACCGATCGGCTTTGTGGACAGCTCTGGAAACACCATATATTTT.

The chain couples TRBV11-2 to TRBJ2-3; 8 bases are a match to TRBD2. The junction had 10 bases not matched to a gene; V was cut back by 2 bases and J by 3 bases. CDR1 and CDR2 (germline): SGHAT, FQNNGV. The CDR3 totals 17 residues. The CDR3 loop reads CASSLYFQRELTDTQYF. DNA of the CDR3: TGTGCCAGCAGCTTATATTTTCAGCGGGAGCTTACAGATACGCAGTATTTT.

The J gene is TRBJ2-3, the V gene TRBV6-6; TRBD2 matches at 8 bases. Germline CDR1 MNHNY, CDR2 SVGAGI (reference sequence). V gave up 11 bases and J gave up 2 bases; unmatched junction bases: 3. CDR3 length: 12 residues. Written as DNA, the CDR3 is TGTGCCGCGGGGGGTTACACAGATACGCAGTATTTT. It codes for CAAGGYTDTQYF.

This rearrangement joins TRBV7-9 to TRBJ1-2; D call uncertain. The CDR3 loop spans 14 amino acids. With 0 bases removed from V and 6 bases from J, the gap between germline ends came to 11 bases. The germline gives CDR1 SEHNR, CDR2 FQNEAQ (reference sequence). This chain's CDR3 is CASSLAMAANGYTF. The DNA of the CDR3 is TGTGCCAGCAGCTTAGCTATGGCTGCCAATGGCTACACCTTC. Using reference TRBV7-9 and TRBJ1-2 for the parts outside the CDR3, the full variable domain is DTGVSQNPRHKITKRGQNVTFRCDPISEHNRLYWYRQTLGQGPEFLTYFQNEAQLEKSRLLSDRFSAERPKGSFSTLEIQRTEQGDSAMYLCASSLAMAANGYTFGSGTRLTVV.